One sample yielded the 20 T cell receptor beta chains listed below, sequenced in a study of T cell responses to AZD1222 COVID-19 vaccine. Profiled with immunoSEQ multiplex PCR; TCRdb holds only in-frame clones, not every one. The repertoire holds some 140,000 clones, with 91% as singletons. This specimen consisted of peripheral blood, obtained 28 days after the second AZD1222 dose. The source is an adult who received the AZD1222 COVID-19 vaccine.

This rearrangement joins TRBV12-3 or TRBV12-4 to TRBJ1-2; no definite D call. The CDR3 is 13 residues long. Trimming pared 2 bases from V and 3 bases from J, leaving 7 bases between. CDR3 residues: CASSLRDYYGYTF. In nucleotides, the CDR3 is TGTGCCAGCAGTTTAAGGGATTACTATGGCTACACCTTC.

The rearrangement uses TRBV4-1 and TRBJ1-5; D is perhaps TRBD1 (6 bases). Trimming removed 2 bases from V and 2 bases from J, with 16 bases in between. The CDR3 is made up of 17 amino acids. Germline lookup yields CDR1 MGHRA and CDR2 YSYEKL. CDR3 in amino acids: CASSQTGTLIGNQPQHF. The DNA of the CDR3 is TGCGCCAGCAGCCAAACAGGGACTTTGATCGGCAATCAGCCCCAGCATTTT.

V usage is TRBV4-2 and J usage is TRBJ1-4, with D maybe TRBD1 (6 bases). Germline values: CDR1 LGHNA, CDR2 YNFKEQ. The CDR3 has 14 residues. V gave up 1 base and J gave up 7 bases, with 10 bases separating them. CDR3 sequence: CASSQGTDGEKLFF. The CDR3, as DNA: TGTGCCAGCAGCCAAGGGACAGATGGTGAAAAACTGTTTTTT.

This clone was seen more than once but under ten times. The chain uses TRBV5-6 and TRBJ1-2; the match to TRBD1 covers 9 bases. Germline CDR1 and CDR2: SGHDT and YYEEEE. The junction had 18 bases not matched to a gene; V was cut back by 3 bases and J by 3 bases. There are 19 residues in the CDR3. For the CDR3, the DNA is TGTGCCAGCAGCTCCTTGTACAGGGGGCGCATCCGTTTCGACTATGGCTACACCTTC. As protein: CASSSLYRGRIRFDYGYTF.

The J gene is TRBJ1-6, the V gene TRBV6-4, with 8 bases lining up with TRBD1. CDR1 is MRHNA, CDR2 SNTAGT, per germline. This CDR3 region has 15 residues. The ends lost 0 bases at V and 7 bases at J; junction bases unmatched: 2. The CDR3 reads CASSDSGQANSPLHF. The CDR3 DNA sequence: TGTGCCAGCAGTGACTCGGGACAGGCCAATTCACCCCTCCACTTT.

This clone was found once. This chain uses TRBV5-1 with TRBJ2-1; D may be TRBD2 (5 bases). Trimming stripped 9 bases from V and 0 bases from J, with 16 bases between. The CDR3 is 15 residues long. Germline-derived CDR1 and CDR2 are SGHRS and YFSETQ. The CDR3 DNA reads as TGCGCCACCCGCGCGAACGGGAACTCCTACAATGAGCAGTTCTTC. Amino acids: CATRANGNSYNEQFF.

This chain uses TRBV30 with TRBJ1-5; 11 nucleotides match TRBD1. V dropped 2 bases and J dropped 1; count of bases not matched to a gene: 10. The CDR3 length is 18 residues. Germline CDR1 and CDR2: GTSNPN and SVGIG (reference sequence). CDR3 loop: CAWSPGDRGRRSNQPQHF. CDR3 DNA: TGTGCCTGGAGTCCCGGGGACAGGGGGAGGAGAAGCAATCAGCCCCAGCATTTT.

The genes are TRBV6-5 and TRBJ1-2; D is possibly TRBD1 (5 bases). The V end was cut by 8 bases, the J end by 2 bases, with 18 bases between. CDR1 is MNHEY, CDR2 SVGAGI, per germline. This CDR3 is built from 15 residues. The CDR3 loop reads CASCPGGYLNYGYTF. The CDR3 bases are TGTGCCAGCTGCCCCGGGGGATACCTAAACTATGGCTACACCTTC.

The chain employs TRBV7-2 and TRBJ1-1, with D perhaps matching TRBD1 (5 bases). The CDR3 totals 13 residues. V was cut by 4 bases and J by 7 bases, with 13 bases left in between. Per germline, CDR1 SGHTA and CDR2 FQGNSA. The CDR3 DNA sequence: TGTGCCAGCAGCTCCATTGCAGGGAGTGAAGCTTTCTTT. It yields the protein CASSSIAGSEAFF.

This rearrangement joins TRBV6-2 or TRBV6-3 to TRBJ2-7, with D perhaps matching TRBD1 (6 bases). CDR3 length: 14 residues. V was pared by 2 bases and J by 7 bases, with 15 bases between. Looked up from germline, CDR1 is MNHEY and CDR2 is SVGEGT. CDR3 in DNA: TGTGCCAGCAGTTACGGGGGCAGCGCTGGGGAGCAGTACGTC. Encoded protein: CASSYGGSAGEQYV.

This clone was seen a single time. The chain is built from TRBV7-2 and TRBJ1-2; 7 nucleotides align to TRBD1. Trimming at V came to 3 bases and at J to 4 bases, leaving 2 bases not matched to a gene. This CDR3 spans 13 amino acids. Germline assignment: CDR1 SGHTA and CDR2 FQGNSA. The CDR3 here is CASSFYRGYGYTF. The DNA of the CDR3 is TGTGCCAGCAGCTTTTACAGGGGCTATGGCTACACCTTC.

CDR3 coding DNA: TGTGCCAGCAGCAAAGCAAACAACTCCTACGAGCAGTACGTC. Encoded protein: CASSKANNSYEQYV. V and J are TRBV21-1 and TRBJ2-7; whether TRBD1, the table's D call, matches the DNA was not checked. TRBV21-1 is a listed pseudogene. There are 14 residues in the CDR3.

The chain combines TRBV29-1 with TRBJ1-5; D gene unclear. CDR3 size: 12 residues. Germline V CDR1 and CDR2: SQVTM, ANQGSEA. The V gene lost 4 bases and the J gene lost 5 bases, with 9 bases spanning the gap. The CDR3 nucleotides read TGCAGCGTTGCTCAGGCGGATCAGCCCCAGCATTTT. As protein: CSVAQADQPQHF.

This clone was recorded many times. DNA for the CDR3: TGCGCCAGCAGCCAAGATCCGCTTAGCACAGATACGCAGTATTTT. It codes for CASSQDPLSTDTQYF. J is TRBJ2-3 and V is TRBV4-1; D ambiguous. CDR3 length: 15 residues. In germline, CDR1 is MGHRA, CDR2 YSYEKL. V was trimmed by 0 bases and J by 0 bases, leaving 7 bases between them.

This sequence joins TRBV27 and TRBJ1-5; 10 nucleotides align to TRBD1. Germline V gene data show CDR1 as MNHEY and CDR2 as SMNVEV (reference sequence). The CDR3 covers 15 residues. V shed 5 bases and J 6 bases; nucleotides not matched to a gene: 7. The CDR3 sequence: CASSRDRGGSQPQHF. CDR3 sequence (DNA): TGTGCCAGCAGTCGGGACAGGGGTGGGAGTCAGCCCCAGCATTTT.

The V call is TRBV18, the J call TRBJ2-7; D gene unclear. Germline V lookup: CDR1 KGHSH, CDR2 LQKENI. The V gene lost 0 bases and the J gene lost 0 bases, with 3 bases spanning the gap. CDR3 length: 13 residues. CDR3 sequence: CASSPPVSYEQYF. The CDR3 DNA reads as TGTGCCAGCTCACCACCGGTCTCCTACGAGCAGTACTTC.

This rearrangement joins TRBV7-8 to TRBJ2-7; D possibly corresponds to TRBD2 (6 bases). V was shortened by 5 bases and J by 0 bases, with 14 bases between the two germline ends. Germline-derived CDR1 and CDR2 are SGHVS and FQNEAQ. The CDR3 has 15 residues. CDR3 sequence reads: CASSLNAGSSYEQYF. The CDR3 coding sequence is TGTGCCAGCAGCCTCAATGCGGGGAGCTCCTACGAGCAGTACTTC.

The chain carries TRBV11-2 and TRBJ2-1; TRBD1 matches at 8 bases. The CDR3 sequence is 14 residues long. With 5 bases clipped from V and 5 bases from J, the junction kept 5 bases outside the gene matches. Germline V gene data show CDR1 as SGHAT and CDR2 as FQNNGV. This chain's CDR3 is CASSIRDRNNEQFF. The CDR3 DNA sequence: TGTGCCAGCAGCATCCGGGACAGGAACAATGAGCAGTTCTTC.

The CDR3 here is CASSPREDGTDTQYF. In DNA form, the CDR3 reads TGTGCCAGCAGCCCCAGGGAGGACGGCACAGATACGCAGTATTTT. V usage is TRBV6-5 and J usage is TRBJ2-3; a weak D match, TRBD2 (6 bases). This CDR3 region has 15 residues. Germline V lookup: CDR1 MNHEY, CDR2 SVGAGI. Trimming removed 6 bases at V and 1 base at J, with 14 bases between.

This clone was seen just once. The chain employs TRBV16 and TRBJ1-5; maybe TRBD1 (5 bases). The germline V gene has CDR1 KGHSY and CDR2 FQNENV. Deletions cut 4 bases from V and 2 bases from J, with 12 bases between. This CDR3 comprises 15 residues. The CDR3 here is CASSPAGAGNQPQHF. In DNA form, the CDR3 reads TGTGCCAGCAGCCCCGCCGGGGCGGGCAATCAGCCCCAGCATTTT.